This T cell receptor (beta chain) was documented in a study of blood T cell repertoires in COVID-19. Across the whole study: Collection of acute and convalescent COVID-19 samples took place in the United States, Italy and Spain.

Per the authors' pipeline: Estimates of nucleated cell counts were drawn from the amplification of reference gene primers. Sequencing used immunoSEQ multiplex PCR; TCRdb keeps in-frame clones, though not all of them. V and J calls and clone size come straight from that table; D and trimming were deduced from the DNA. Altogether 100,000 to 150,000 clones are present, more than 75% being singletons, with the ten largest covering about 2%. Losses at the gene ends were 4 bases for V and 7 bases for J; bases not matched to a gene: 7. Germline-derived CDR1 and CDR2 are MNHEY and SMNVEV (reference sequence). The CDR3 spans 15 residues.

The sequence came from a man in his sixties or seventies with active COVID-19. Specimen: peripheral blood. The rearrangement joins TRBV27 to TRBJ1-6, with 7 bases aligning to TRBD1. Here the CDR3 reads CASSSPTGLNSPLHF. For the CDR3, the DNA is TGTGCCAGCAGTTCTCCGACAGGGTTAAATTCACCCCTCCACTTT.